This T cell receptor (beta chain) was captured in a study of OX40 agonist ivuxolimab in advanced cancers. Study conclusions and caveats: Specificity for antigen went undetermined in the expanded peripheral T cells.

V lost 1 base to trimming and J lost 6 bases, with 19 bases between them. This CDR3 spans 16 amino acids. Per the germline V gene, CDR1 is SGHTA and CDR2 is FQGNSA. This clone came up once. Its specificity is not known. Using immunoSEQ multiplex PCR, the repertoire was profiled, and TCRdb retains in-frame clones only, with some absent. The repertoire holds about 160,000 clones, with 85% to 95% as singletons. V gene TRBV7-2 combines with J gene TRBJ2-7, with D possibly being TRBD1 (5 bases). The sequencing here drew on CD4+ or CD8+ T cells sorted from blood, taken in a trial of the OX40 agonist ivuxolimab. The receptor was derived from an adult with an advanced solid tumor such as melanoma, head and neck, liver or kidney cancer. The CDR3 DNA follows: TGTGCCAGCAGCTTAGAGGGGTCAGGCCTAAATCGCGAGCAGTACTTC. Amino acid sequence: CASSLEGSGLNREQYF.